This T cell receptor (beta chain) was retrieved from a study of T cells expressing NK-cell markers. Study-wide context: There were seven HCMV-seropositive donors and one seronegative donor among the eight sequenced.

TCRdb reworked the 5' RACE reads into one entry per CDR3 protein, no DNA. In total, the table holds around 380,000 distinct CDR3 sequences. The CDR3 contains 16 residues. Germline loops: CDR1 SGHNT, CDR2 YENEEA. The V and J genes are TRBV11-3 and TRBJ2-5; TCRdb names TRBD1, which stays unverified in the absence of DNA. The sequence was collected from a woman aged 45-65 years in good health. The sample comprised blood T cells: a sorted CD56 or NKG2C T cell subset, CD4+ or CD8+ T cells, or bulk PBMC T cells (not recorded which). The CDR3 spells CASSFRQGVNQETQYF.